The 17 T cell receptor beta chains below all came from one sample that was sequenced in a study of shared T cell receptors in the human thymus (dated by TCRdb to 2020 to 2023). Library method: the immunoSEQ multiplex PCR assay. The source is immuneACCESS, and TCRdb retained only in-frame sequences with V and J called. Part of the clones is not carried over; for the studies checked, unresolved V genes explain less than half of this, and the remainder is unexplained. Recorded for this sample are about 730,000 clones; 70% to 90% of them occurred a single time. The ten biggest clones cover 0.0095% to 0.011% of the sample. This sample was also put to use in a study of human thymus T cells.

The specimen was thymocytes. The origin of the receptors is a girl in the first two years of life with a congenital heart defect. Donor details come from another sample of the same person, matched by shared clones.

The chain links TRBV12-5 to TRBJ1-1, with 8 positions matching TRBD1. V shed 0 bases, J shed 4 bases, and the junction held 1 base outside the gene matches. The CDR3 consists of 14 residues. Germline CDR1 is LGHNT and CDR2 is FRNRAP. The CDR3 nucleotides read TGTGCTAGTGGTTTGGTAGGGACAGGCACTGAAGCTTTCTTT. Its protein product is CASGLVGTGTEAFF.

The rearrangement links TRBV28 to TRBJ1-1; 9 bases map to TRBD1. The CDR3 sequence is 14 residues long. With 5 bases clipped from V and 2 bases from J, the junction kept 3 bases outside the gene matches. The V gene's germline CDR1 is MDHEN and CDR2 SYDVKM. CDR3 sequence (DNA): TGTGCCAGCAGTCTGGGACAGGGAAACACTGAAGCTTTCTTT. It codes for CASSLGQGNTEAFF.

The CDR3 bases are TGTGCCAGTAGTATCCCCGGGACAGTTCCTGGGGCCAACGTCCTGACTTTC. This encodes CASSIPGTVPGANVLTF. The genes are TRBV19 and TRBJ2-6, with 7 positions matching TRBD1. Trimming at V came to 3 bases and at J to 2 bases, leaving 7 bases not matched to a gene. CDR1 is LNHDA, CDR2 SQIVND, per germline (reference sequence). The CDR3 is made up of 17 amino acids.

The chain recombines TRBV6-5 with TRBJ1-1; D is perhaps TRBD1 (6 bases). This CDR3 comprises 15 residues. V lost 7 bases and J lost 4, with 19 bases in between. The germline gives CDR1 MNHEY, CDR2 SVGAGI. CDR3 coding DNA: TGTGCCAGCAACCCGGCCGGGGGGCGTAGCACTGAAGCTTTCTTT. Its translation: CASNPAGGRSTEAFF.

This chain connects TRBV5-6 to TRBJ2-7, with 10 bases aligning to TRBD1. V was pared by 0 bases and J by 5 bases, with 8 bases of the junction left unmatched. The germline V gene has CDR1 SGHDT and CDR2 YYEEEE. The CDR3 is made up of 16 amino acids. CDR3 amino acids: CASSLATRDRGHEQYF. In DNA form, the CDR3 reads TGTGCCAGCAGCTTGGCCACGAGGGACAGGGGCCACGAGCAGTACTTC.

This clone turned up a few times. The chain has TRBV27 and TRBJ2-6; D perhaps matches TRBD1 (6 bases). The length of the CDR3 is 15 residues. The V end lost 6 bases, the J end lost 1 base, and 10 bases lay between the germline ends. The germline gives CDR1 MNHEY, CDR2 SMNVEV (reference sequence). As DNA, the CDR3 is TGTGCCAGCAGCCATCAGGGGTCTGGGGCCAACGTCCTGACTTTC. It is translated as CASSHQGSGANVLTF.

The chain links TRBV18 to TRBJ1-4, with 7 bases lining up with TRBD1. The V segment lost 4 bases and the J segment 6 bases; nucleotides outside the gene matches: 11. CDR3 length: 16 amino acids. The germline V gene encodes CDR1 KGHSH and CDR2 LQKENI. The CDR3 sequence: CASSHSPAGGDEKLFF. The CDR3 nucleotides are TGTGCCAGCTCACACTCTCCCGCAGGGGGAGATGAAAAACTGTTTTTT.

This rearrangement joins TRBV10-3 to TRBJ1-1, with D uncertain. Germline loops: CDR1 ENHRY, CDR2 SYGVKD. This CDR3 region has 15 residues. The V gene lost 0 bases and the J gene lost 5 bases, with 13 bases spanning the gap. This CDR3 reads CAISESGPAGTEAFF. CDR3 bases: TGTGCCATCAGTGAGTCTGGCCCCGCCGGGACTGAAGCTTTCTTT.

The chain couples TRBV4-1 to TRBJ2-7, with 7 bases fitting TRBD1. Looked up from germline, CDR1 is MGHRA and CDR2 is YSYEKL. CDR3 length equals 22 residues. Trimming took 1 base from V and 2 from J; bases not matched to a gene: 26. Written as DNA, the CDR3 is TGCGCCAGCAGCCAAGCAGCCCGACAGGGCAAAAACAGGGGACCAGACGCCTACGAGCAGTACTTC. Translated: CASSQAARQGKNRGPDAYEQYF.

The table lists this clone with a few counts. V usage is TRBV4-3 and J usage is TRBJ2-7, with D tentatively TRBD2 (6 bases). Trimming took 0 bases from V and 2 from J, leaving 14 bases between them. The CDR3 runs to 16 residues. Germline-derived CDR1 and CDR2 are LGHNA and YSLEER. The CDR3 loop is CASSQDAGTDTYEQYF. The CDR3 bases are TGCGCCAGCAGCCAAGACGCGGGGACCGATACCTACGAGCAGTACTTC.

The sample holds one count of this clone. The CDR3 loop is CASSELRDRGNQPQHF. The CDR3 DNA follows: TGTGCCAGCAGTGAACTGAGGGATAGAGGCAATCAGCCCCAGCATTTT. The chain employs TRBV6-1 and TRBJ1-5; D is uncertain. V dropped 2 bases and J dropped 2 bases, with 13 bases sitting between them. CDR3 size: 16 residues. In germline, CDR1 is MNHNS, CDR2 SASEGT.

This clone turned up a few times. The chain recombines TRBV2 with TRBJ1-5; no clear D. CDR1 is SNHLY and CDR2 is FYNNEI in the germline V gene. CDR3 size: 16 residues. The germline V and J ends were trimmed by 7 bases and 1 base, with 17 bases remaining between them. The CDR3 coding sequence is TGTGCCAGCACGGGTCGAGACTCCCTCAGCAATCAGCCCCAGCATTTT. Its protein is CASTGRDSLSNQPQHF.

The CDR3 loop reads CSVETSNYGYTF. The CDR3 region has the DNA TGCAGCGTTGAAACGAGTAACTATGGCTACACCTTC. This chain links TRBV29-1 with TRBJ1-2, with D unclear. CDR3 length equals 12 residues. The germline gives CDR1 SQVTM, CDR2 ANQGSEA. V lost 2 bases to trimming and J lost 1 base, with 5 bases between them.

V usage is TRBV5-8 and J usage is TRBJ1-1, with TRBD1 matching 8 bases. The CDR3 is 15 amino acids. The junction had 4 bases not matched to a gene; V was cut back by 2 bases and J by 1 base. Germline-derived CDR1 and CDR2 are SGHTS and YDEGEE. The CDR3, as DNA: TGTGCCAGCAGCTTCGACGGGACAGGGAACACTGAAGCTTTCTTT. Translation gives CASSFDGTGNTEAFF.

This clone occurred a few times. The J gene is TRBJ2-1, the V gene TRBV19; the match to TRBD1 covers 7 bases. The CDR3 is 15 amino acids. V trimming: 3 bases; J trimming: 6 bases; junction bases outside the gene matches: 8. Germline CDR1 LNHDA, CDR2 SQIVND (reference sequence). The CDR3 spells CASSIQRQGPNEQFF. The CDR3 nucleotides are TGTGCCAGTAGTATCCAACGACAGGGTCCCAATGAGCAGTTCTTC. The full variable domain, with the rest looked up from reference TRBV19 and TRBJ2-1, is DGGITQSPKYLFRKEGQNVTLSCEQNLNHDAMYWYRQDPGQGLRLIYYSQIVNDFQKGDIAEGYSVSREKKESFPLTVTSAQKNPTAFYLCASSIQRQGPNEQFFGPGTRLTVL.

The V and J genes are TRBV15 and TRBJ2-7; D not resolved. The V end was cut by 5 bases, the J end by 4 bases, with 18 bases between. The CDR3 sequence is 15 residues long. The germline gives CDR1 LNHNV, CDR2 YYDKDF (reference sequence). Written as DNA, the CDR3 is TGTGCCACCAGCCCCTCTATGGGCCGGAATTACGAGCAGTACTTC. As protein: CATSPSMGRNYEQYF.

The chain links TRBV14 to TRBJ1-1; D not resolved. V was pared by 0 bases and J by 3 bases, with 11 bases between. The CDR3 is made up of 15 amino acids. Germline-derived CDR1 and CDR2 are SGHDN and FVKESK. CDR3 sequence (DNA): TGTGCCAGCAGCCAAGACAGGCCATCGGACACTGAAGCTTTCTTT. Translation: CASSQDRPSDTEAFF. Variable domain in full (rest from reference TRBV14 and TRBJ1-1): EAGVTQFPSHSVIEKGQTVTLRCDPISGHDNLYWYRRVMGKEIKFLLHFVKESKQDESGMPNNRFLAERTGGTYSTLKVQPAELEDSGVYFCASSQDRPSDTEAFFGQGTRLTVV.